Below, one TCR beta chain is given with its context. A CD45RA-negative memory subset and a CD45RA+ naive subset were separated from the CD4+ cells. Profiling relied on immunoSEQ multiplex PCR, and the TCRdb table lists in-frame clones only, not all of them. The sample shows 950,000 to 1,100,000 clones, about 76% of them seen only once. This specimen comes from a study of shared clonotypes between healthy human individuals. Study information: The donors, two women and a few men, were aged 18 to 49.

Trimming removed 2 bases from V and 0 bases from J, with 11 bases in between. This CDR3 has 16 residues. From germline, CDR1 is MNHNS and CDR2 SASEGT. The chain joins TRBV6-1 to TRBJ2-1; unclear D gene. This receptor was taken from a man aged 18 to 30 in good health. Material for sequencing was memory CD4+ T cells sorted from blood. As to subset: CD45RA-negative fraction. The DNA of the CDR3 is TGTGCCAGCAGTGAAACTCTGGGCAGCTCCTACAATGAGCAGTTCTTC. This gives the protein CASSETLGSSYNEQFF.